What follows describes a single T cell receptor beta chain. This clonotype was seen many times. Its antigen target is currently unknown. Within one base of it there is no much larger clone, and no base qualities were kept. Libraries were built with 5' RACE. Sequencing was performed on an Illumina HiSeq 2000. Template switching added a universal primer binding site, and the final cDNA carried a unique molecular identifier that allowed TCR cDNA molecules to be counted accurately. Specific primers in the conserved constant-segment region were used to synthesize first-strand cDNA for the TCR alpha and beta chains. Each cDNA library was double barcoded, with a SMART-Mk sample barcode plus Illumina barcodes, to control for contamination. TruSeq adapter sequences along with Illumina sample barcodes were introduced in two successive PCR steps. Sequencing of the TCR alpha and beta cDNA libraries was done on the Illumina HiSeq platform using custom primers. The authors' analysis ran thus. Unique molecular identifiers were extracted from raw reads with MiGEC, and CDR3 positions were determined with MiXCR. For each individual, recombination models were inferred using an EM algorithm with the repgenHMM and IGoR tools. The tcR package in R was used for shared clonotype analysis, with sharing normalized by the product of cloneset sizes. To study raw recombination free of thymic and clonal selection effects, out-of-frame nonproductive sequences were analyzed. The public sequencing data were trimmed at Q25 with fastp and processed into clonotypes with MiXCR by TCRdb, which kept only in-frame beta chains. Entries that share a CDR3 protein sequence are merged under the most common genes and DNA. These V and J calls derive from TCRdb rather than the authors' analysis. The sample has about 200,000 distinct CDR3 sequences on record, less than 8% of them singletons. Of the sample, more than 1.5% falls within the top ten clones.

The data were obtained in a study of identical twins (dated by TCRdb to 2016 to 2017). Regarding the research as a whole: To test whether fetal clonotypes persist, this study deep-sequenced TCR alpha and beta repertoires from monozygotic twins, from unrelated adults of various ages, and from cord blood. To rule out contamination, replicate twin experiments were performed at different times with different library preparation protocols. The paper's findings and limits, for the study overall: Because the same donors could not be followed over many years, the conclusions relied on cross-sectional statistical analysis. Fewer insertions were carried by abundant cord blood beta clonotypes, a similar but weaker trend appeared in young adult naive repertoires, and no such trend appeared in memory repertoires. Compared with coincidental sharing between unrelated individuals, out-of-frame TCR alpha sequences shared between twins showed an excess of sequences with low generation probability. A weaker excess of twin sharing was found in beta out-of-frame sequences because the signal-to-noise ratio was lowered by fewer shared sequences. Out-of-frame TCR alpha sharing in monozygotic twins was systematically underestimated by recombination models, whereas sharing between unrelated individuals was in agreement with the recombination models. Invariant T cells such as MAIT and iNKT could partly confound zero-insertion analyses, though diverse VJ usage argued against this for most clonotypes.

Reading from cysteine to phenylalanine, the CDR3 counts 15 amino acids. The CDR3 DNA has 45 bases and is translated from base 1. Trimming at the junction amounts to 4 bases on V and 6 bases on J, and the germline ends lie 18 bases apart. CDR1 and CDR2, looked up from the germline V gene (reference sequence), are LGHDT and YNNKEL. All donors were healthy Caucasians. The twin cohort consisted of three pairs of female monozygotic twins, all aged roughly 18 to 29 years. Miltenyi CD45RO+ enrichment and human naive T-cell isolation kits were used to isolate memory (CD45RO+) and naive T cells from PBMC. This same sample was also part of a study on yellow fever vaccine responses in identical twins. From that second study: According to the authors, the vaccine-induced T cell response in identical twins seemed to be partly convergent and partly specific to each individual. Focusing on identical twins, the study followed the T cell clones that responded to the vaccine, and did so with precision.

The chain uses TRBV3-1 and TRBJ2-5; the D gene could be either TRBD1 or TRBD2, each agreeing at 6 bases. The sample consisted of memory (CD45RO+) T cells sorted from blood. According to the study, the label for this sample's cell subset or site signals: CD45RO+ enriched T cells. The TCR sequence derives from a woman aged 18-30 years in good health. The base sequence is TGTGCCAGCAGCCGTGCGGGACAAGGACCTAAGACCCAGTACTTC. This codes for CASSRAGQGPKTQYF.